Listed here are 26 T cell receptor beta chains from one sample, sequenced in a study of T cells in localized non-small cell lung cancer. The method was immunoSEQ multiplex PCR; TCRdb's version includes in-frame clones alone and lacks a portion of them. In the table there are tens of thousands of clones, roughly 90% of which are singletons. Sample: peripheral blood, taken before any cancer treatment. The origin of the receptors is a woman between 40 and 69 years old with stage I lung adenocarcinoma.

This chain uses TRBV30 with TRBJ1-6; TRBD1 aligns across 10 bases. The CDR3 runs 16 residues. The germline V gene encodes CDR1 GTSNPN and CDR2 SVGIG (reference sequence). The V gene end was trimmed by 6 bases and the J gene end by 0 bases; junction bases not matched to a gene: 5. CDR3 loop: CACVGQGSSYNSPLHF. The DNA for the CDR3 is TGTGCCTGCGTGGGACAGGGGAGCTCCTATAATTCACCCCTCCACTTT. The whole variable domain, remainder taken from reference TRBV30 and TRBJ1-6, is SQTIHQWPATLVQPVGSPLSLECTVEGTSNPNLYWYRQAAGRGLQLLFYSVGIGQISSEVPQNLSASRPQDRQFILSSKKLLLSDSGFYLCACVGQGSSYNSPLHFGNGTRLTVT.

The rearrangement links TRBV25-1 to TRBJ2-3; TRBD1 is a possible D gene (5 bases). Per germline, CDR1 MGHDK and CDR2 SYGVNS. This CDR3 is built from 13 residues. Trimming took off 3 bases at V and 4 bases at J, with 8 bases between the two ends. CDR3 protein: CASSDRVPDTQYF. As DNA, the CDR3 is TGTGCCAGCAGTGACAGGGTTCCAGATACGCAGTATTTT.

The gene calls are TRBV5-6 and TRBJ2-1; D is undetermined. This CDR3 has 12 amino acids. Per the germline V gene, CDR1 is SGHDT and CDR2 is YYEEEE. Trimming took 4 bases from V and 5 from J, leaving 7 bases between them. For the CDR3, the DNA is TGTGCCAGCAGCCCGACCAACAATGAGCAGTTCTTC. It encodes CASSPTNNEQFF.

The gene calls are TRBV7-2 and TRBJ1-4; 7 bases are shared with TRBD1. Unmatched junction bases numbered 9, after V lost 2 bases and J lost 0 bases. This CDR3 spans 18 amino acids. Per germline, CDR1 SGHTA and CDR2 FQGNSA. Here the CDR3 reads CASSLYGRGRATNEKLFF. The DNA for the CDR3 is TGTGCCAGCAGCTTATATGGCAGGGGGAGAGCAACTAATGAAAAACTGTTTTTT.

The gene calls are TRBV30 and TRBJ2-7; TRBD2 agrees at 7 bases. The CDR3 is 14 amino acids. Germline CDR1 and CDR2: GTSNPN and SVGIG (reference sequence). J was trimmed by 0 bases and V by 4 bases; bases with no gene match: 6. In nucleotides, the CDR3 is TGTGCCTGGAAGGGAGGGGCCCTCTCCTACGAGCAGTACTTC. Translated: CAWKGGALSYEQYF.

This chain uses TRBV7-9 with TRBJ1-2; D is possibly TRBD1 (5 bases). Per the germline V gene, CDR1 is SEHNR and CDR2 is FQNEAQ (reference sequence). The V and J ends lost 6 bases and 8 bases respectively, with 13 bases between them. This CDR3 has 12 amino acids. CDR3 sequence: CASSLDIGGYTF. The CDR3 bases are TGTGCCAGCAGTTTGGACATTGGCGGCTACACCTTC.

V and J are TRBV19 and TRBJ2-3, with a tentative D call TRBD1 (6 bases). CDR3 length: 14 residues. From germline, CDR1 is LNHDA and CDR2 SQIVND (reference sequence). Deletions cut 1 base from V and 2 bases from J, with 7 bases between. The DNA for the CDR3 is TGTGCCAGTAGTATAGGGGACAACACAGATACGCAGTATTTT. This sequence encodes CASSIGDNTDTQYF.

This chain joins TRBV7-2 and TRBJ2-1; 7 bases match TRBD1. Germline V gene sequence: CDR1 SGHTA, CDR2 FQGNSA. The CDR3 loop spans 15 amino acids. The trim removed 5 bases at V and 0 bases at J, leaving 4 bases unmatched. The CDR3 nucleotides read TGTGCCAGCAGCGCAGACAGGGCCTCCTACAATGAGCAGTTCTTC. It translates to CASSADRASYNEQFF. Supplemented by reference TRBV7-2 and TRBJ2-1, the full variable domain reads GAGVSQSPSNKVTEKGKDVELRCDPISGHTALYWYRQSLGQGLEFLIYFQGNSAPDKSGLPSDRFSAERTGGSVSTLTIQRTQQEDSAVYLCASSADRASYNEQFFGPGTRLTVL.

This clone showed up just once. The chain combines TRBV6-5 with TRBJ2-7, with TRBD1 matching 7 bases. V dropped 4 bases and J dropped 7; count of bases not matched to a gene: 7. This CDR3 region has 13 residues. The V gene's germline CDR1 is MNHEY and CDR2 SVGAGI. The CDR3 protein is CASSLQGLREQYF. As DNA, the CDR3 is TGTGCCAGCAGTTTACAGGGGTTAAGGGAGCAGTACTTC.

The gene calls are TRBV15 and TRBJ2-1; tentatively, D is TRBD1 (6 bases). The CDR3 is 16 residues long. V was shortened by 1 base and J by 3 bases, with 13 bases between the two germline ends. The germline V gene has CDR1 LNHNV and CDR2 YYDKDF (reference sequence). CDR3 in DNA: TGTGCCACCAGCAGAGTCCGGGACACCTTCTACAATGAGCAGTTCTTC. Its translation: CATSRVRDTFYNEQFF.

Only one count was recorded for this clone. The chain carries TRBV14 and TRBJ1-2; possibly TRBD1 for D (5 bases). The CDR3 spans 15 residues. Germline-derived CDR1 and CDR2 are SGHDN and FVKESK. V lost 2 bases to trimming and J lost 4 bases, with 14 bases between them. CDR3: CASSQHFGTAYGYTF. The CDR3 region has the DNA TGTGCCAGCAGCCAACATTTCGGGACGGCCTATGGCTACACCTTC.

CDR3 sequence: CASSVGRNSGNTIYF. The CDR3 DNA sequence: TGTGCCAGCAGCGTTGGGCGAAACTCTGGAAACACCATATATTTT. The chain couples TRBV7-2 to TRBJ1-3; D unresolved. The V end lost 5 bases, the J end lost 0 bases, and 11 bases lay between the germline ends. The CDR3 consists of 15 residues. The germline V gene encodes CDR1 SGHTA and CDR2 FQGNSA. Looking up the rest from reference TRBV7-2 and TRBJ1-3 gives the full variable domain: GAGVSQSPSNKVTEKGKDVELRCDPISGHTALYWYRQSLGQGLEFLIYFQGNSAPDKSGLPSDRFSAERTGGSVSTLTIQRTQQEDSAVYLCASSVGRNSGNTIYFGEGSWLTVV.

The J gene is TRBJ2-2, the V gene TRBV4-2; TRBD1 matches at 8 bases. This CDR3 contains 15 residues. The V gene's germline CDR1 is LGHNA and CDR2 YNFKEQ. V lost 4 bases and J lost 3; bases outside the gene matches: 4. The CDR3 here is CASSPLGQDTGELFF. The CDR3 region has the DNA TGTGCCAGCAGCCCCCTGGGACAGGACACCGGGGAGCTGTTTTTT.

V gene TRBV7-2 combines with J gene TRBJ2-3; 8 positions match TRBD1. Germline CDR1 reads SGHTA; CDR2 reads FQGNSA. The CDR3 sequence is 16 residues long. Trimming at V came to 6 bases and at J to 4 bases, leaving 12 bases not matched to a gene. This CDR3 reads CASRRGGQGSSDTQYF. The CDR3 nucleotides read TGTGCCAGCAGACGTGGAGGACAGGGATCATCAGATACGCAGTATTTT.

This clone has only one observation. V gene TRBV19 combines with J gene TRBJ1-1, with D unclear. Deletions cut 8 bases from V and 0 bases from J, with 10 bases between. Germline CDR1 LNHDA, CDR2 SQIVND (reference sequence). The CDR3 is made up of 13 amino acids. Here the CDR3 DNA reads TGTGCCAGTTACTCGGGGTTGAACACTGAAGCTTTCTTT. Translating gives CASYSGLNTEAFF.

This rearrangement joins TRBV6-5 to TRBJ1-3; D is ambiguous. The ends were cut back, 0 bases at V and 0 bases at J, with 9 bases in the middle. Per the germline V gene, CDR1 is MNHEY and CDR2 is SVGAGI. The CDR3 loop spans 16 amino acids. CDR3 coding DNA: TGTGCCAGCAGTTACTCGAGAGGGAGCTCTGGAAACACCATATATTTT. This codes for CASSYSRGSSGNTIYF.

This chain joins TRBV19 and TRBJ2-3; TRBD2 aligns across 7 bases. The CDR3 runs to 14 residues. Germline CDR1 and CDR2: LNHDA and SQIVND (reference sequence). Trimming took 10 bases from V and 6 from J; bases not matched to a gene: 13. In DNA form, the CDR3 reads TGTGCCACCGGGGGGAGAGGTAACAGGGATACGCAGTATTTT. This gives the protein CATGGRGNRDTQYF.

This chain uses TRBV11-2 with TRBJ2-5; TRBD1 matches at 9 bases. The germline V gene has CDR1 SGHAT and CDR2 FQNNGV. The CDR3 sequence is 15 residues long. J lost 5 bases, V lost 6 bases, and 10 bases had no gene match. This CDR3 reads CASSRGQGPVETQYF. As DNA, the CDR3 is TGTGCCAGCAGTCGAGGACAGGGGCCCGTGGAGACCCAGTACTTC.

The V and J genes are TRBV6-5 and TRBJ1-5; the D gene is possibly TRBD1 (6 bases). The germline V gene has CDR1 MNHEY and CDR2 SVGAGI. The V gene lost 10 bases and the J gene lost 3 bases, with 10 bases spanning the gap. The CDR3 has 12 residues. This chain's CDR3 is CATGDLNQPQHF. For the CDR3, the DNA is TGTGCCACAGGGGACCTCAATCAGCCCCAGCATTTT.

The J gene is TRBJ1-5, the V gene TRBV7-9, with D possibly TRBD1 on 5 matching bases. V was clipped by 1 base and J by 7 bases, with 11 bases between them. The germline CDR1 and CDR2 sequences are SEHNR and FQNEAQ (reference sequence). This CDR3 comprises 14 residues. The CDR3 DNA sequence: TGTGCCAGCAGCTTAGTCGGGGGAGACCAGCCCCAGCATTTT. It is translated as CASSLVGGDQPQHF.

The chain links TRBV19 to TRBJ2-5, with 10 bases lining up with TRBD1. The CDR3 has 14 amino acids. CDR1 LNHDA and CDR2 SQIVND come from the germline V gene (reference sequence). V lost 4 bases and J lost 4; bases outside the gene matches: 3. CDR3 nucleotides: TGTGCCAGTAGTACCTGGACAGGGGGAGAGACCCAGTACTTC. Protein: CASSTWTGGETQYF.

V gene TRBV5-4 combines with J gene TRBJ2-1, with 14 nucleotides matching TRBD2. The CDR3 runs to 18 residues. Germline V gene lookup returns CDR1 SGHNT and CDR2 YYREEE (reference sequence). J gave up 0 bases and V 5 bases, and 7 bases lay outside the gene matches. The CDR3 protein is CASRYGLAGGLSYNEQFF. CDR3 in DNA: TGTGCCAGCAGATACGGACTAGCGGGGGGCCTCTCCTACAATGAGCAGTTCTTC.

This clone is a singleton in its sample. The V gene is TRBV15, the J gene TRBJ1-5; 7 bases agree with TRBD1. J was trimmed by 5 bases and V by 0 bases; bases with no gene match: 1. There are 14 residues in the CDR3. Germline loops: CDR1 LNHNV, CDR2 YYDKDF (reference sequence). The CDR3 nucleotides are TGTGCCACCAGCAGAGATCAGGGGGATCAGCCCCAGCATTTT. This translates into CATSRDQGDQPQHF.

The gene calls are TRBV5-1 and TRBJ1-5; TRBD1 matches at 10 bases. Germline V lookup: CDR1 SGHRS, CDR2 YFSETQ. The length of the CDR3 is 14 residues. Trimming at V came to 4 bases and at J to 5 bases, leaving 3 bases not matched to a gene. In nucleotides, the CDR3 is TGCGCCAGCAGCAGAGGGACAGGGGATCAGCCCCAGCATTTT. It specifies CASSRGTGDQPQHF.

The gene calls are TRBV7-9 and TRBJ2-7; TRBD2 is a possible D gene (6 bases). Germline V CDR1 and CDR2: SEHNR, FQNEAQ (reference sequence). The V and J ends lost 5 bases and 4 bases respectively, with 15 bases between them. The CDR3 has 14 residues. The CDR3 spells CASSGRDSEYEQYF. The DNA for the CDR3 is TGTGCCAGCAGCGGCCGGGACTCCGAGTACGAGCAGTACTTC.

The rearrangement links TRBV14 to TRBJ1-6; no clear D. The CDR3 spans 14 residues. Trimming shortened V by 4 bases and J by 7 bases, and 11 bases separated the two germline ends. Looked up from germline, CDR1 is SGHDN and CDR2 is FVKESK. The CDR3 is CASSPRTENSPLHF. The DNA for the CDR3 is TGTGCCAGCAGCCCGCGGACGGAGAATTCACCCCTCCACTTT.